This T cell receptor (beta chain) was identified during a study of shared clonotypes between healthy human individuals. Study-wide points: Naive CD4 clonotypes were shared across several donors at about 5%. Donor scarcity curtailed the genetic and exposure-history diversity represented herein.

V lost 2 bases and J 4 bases, leaving 10 bases between the germline ends. The CDR3 covers 13 residues. Germline-derived CDR1 and CDR2 are SGHRS and YFSETQ. Comment on this clone: Its antigen remains unidentified.

Terminally differentiated effector memory CD45RA+ cells were excluded from the naive CD8 cells, which were CD45RO-negative and positively selected for CCR7. Clones were read by immunoSEQ multiplex PCR, and TCRdb kept only the in-frame ones, dropping some. The repertoire holds more than 2 million clones, about 95% seen once, with 0.9% to 1.3% in the top ten. The chain links TRBV5-1 to TRBJ2-7, with no clear D. This TCR was recovered from a man between 18 and 35 years old in good health. The material sequenced was naive CD8+ T cells sorted from blood. This chain's CDR3 is CASSFSVTYEQYF. For the CDR3, the DNA is TGCGCCAGCAGCTTTTCAGTAACTTACGAGCAGTACTTC.